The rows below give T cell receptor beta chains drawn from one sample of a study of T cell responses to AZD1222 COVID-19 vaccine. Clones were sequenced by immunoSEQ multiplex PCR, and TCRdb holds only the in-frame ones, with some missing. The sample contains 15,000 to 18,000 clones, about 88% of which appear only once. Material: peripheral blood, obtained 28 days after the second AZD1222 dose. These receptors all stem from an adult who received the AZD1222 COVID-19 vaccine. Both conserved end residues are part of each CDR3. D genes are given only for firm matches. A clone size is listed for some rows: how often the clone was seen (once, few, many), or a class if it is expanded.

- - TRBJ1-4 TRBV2 CASSVNEKLFF TGTGCCAGCAGTGTAAATGAAAAACTGTTTTTT
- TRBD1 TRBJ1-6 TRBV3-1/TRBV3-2 CASSQIYQGGNSPLHF TGTGCCAGCAGTCAAATTTATCAGGGGGGGAATTCACCCCTCCACTTT
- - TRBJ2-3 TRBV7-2 CASSRGGTLLNTQYF TGTGCCAGCAGCCGCGGAGGAACCCTGCTTAATACGCAGTATTTT
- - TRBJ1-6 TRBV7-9 CASSQGPRNSPLHF TGTGCCAGCAGCCAGGGACCGAGGAATTCACCCCTCCACTTT
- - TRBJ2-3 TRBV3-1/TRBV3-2 CASSQMRYSDTQYF TGTGCCAGCAGCCAAATGCGGTATAGCGATACGCAGTATTTT
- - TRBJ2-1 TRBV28 CASSLQREQFF TGTGCCAGCAGTTTACAGCGTGAGCAGTTCTTC
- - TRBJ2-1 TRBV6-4 CASSDPGRLNNEQFF TGTGCCAGCAGTGACCCAGGAAGACTAAACAATGAGCAGTTCTTC
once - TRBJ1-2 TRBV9 CASSVEGSLYGYTF TGTGCCAGCAGCGTAGAGGGCAGCCTCTATGGCTACACCTTC
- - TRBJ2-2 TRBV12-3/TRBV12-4 CASSPLTGELFF TGTGCCAGCAGTCCTCTCACCGGGGAGCTGTTTTTT
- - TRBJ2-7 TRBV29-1 CSSLFGYEQYF TGCTCATCGTTGTTCGGCTACGAGCAGTACTTC
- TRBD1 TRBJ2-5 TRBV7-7 CASSSQGAQYF TGTGCTAGCAGCTCCCAGGGGGCCCAGTACTTC
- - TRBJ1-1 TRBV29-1 CSVGHLGPTEAFF TGCAGCGTGGGACACTTGGGGCCCACTGAAGCTTTCTTT
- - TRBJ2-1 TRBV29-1 CSGSYNEQFF TGCAGCGGGTCATACAATGAGCAGTTCTTC
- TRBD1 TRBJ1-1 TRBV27 CASSDDPAQGLNTEAFF TGTGCCAGCAGCGATGACCCGGCACAGGGGTTAAACACTGAAGCTTTCTTT
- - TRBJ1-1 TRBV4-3 CASSQGPLSEAFF TGCGCCAGCAGCCAGGGACCTCTTAGCGAAGCTTTCTTT
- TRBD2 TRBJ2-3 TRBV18 CASSPPGLAGAPDTQYF TGTGCCAGCTCACCGCCGGGACTAGCGGGAGCCCCAGATACGCAGTATTTT
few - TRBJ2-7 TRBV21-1 CASSITGQYEQYF TGTGCCAGCAGCATCACAGGGCAGTACGAGCAGTACTTC
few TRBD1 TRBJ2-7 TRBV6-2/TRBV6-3 CASSPLTEPRDREKQYF TGTGCCAGCAGTCCCTTAACAGAACCCCGGGACAGGGAGAAGCAGTACTTC
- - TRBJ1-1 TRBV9 CASSVADSANTEAFF TGTGCCAGCAGCGTGGCAGACAGCGCGAACACTGAAGCTTTCTTT
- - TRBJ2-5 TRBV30 CAWKGGGRETQYF TGTGCCTGGAAGGGAGGGGGAAGGGAGACCCAGTACTTC
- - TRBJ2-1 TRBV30 CAWNQATYNEQFF TGTGCCTGGAATCAGGCGACCTACAATGAGCAGTTCTTC
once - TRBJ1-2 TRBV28 CASLQGNYGYTF TGTGCCAGTTTACAGGGAAACTATGGCTACACCTTC